This T cell receptor beta chain was sequenced for a study of blood T cell repertoires in COVID-19. Study-level information: COVID-19 samples from acute and convalescent phases originated in the United States, Italy and Spain. PBMCs, B-cell-depleted T cells, or T cells provided the cDNA or gDNA that made up the material.

There are 16 residues in the CDR3. V lost 0 bases, J lost 8 bases, and 7 bases stayed unmatched. In germline, CDR1 is LNHNV, CDR2 YYDKDF (reference sequence). The protocol was immunoSEQ multiplex PCR, while the TCRdb copy is restricted to in-frame clones and leaves out a portion. The data show about 170,000 clones, 65% to 85% seen once. The specimen was peripheral blood. The TCR originated in a man aged 65-85 years with active or convalescent COVID-19. The chain employs TRBV15 and TRBJ1-2; 12 bases line up with TRBD1. Written as DNA, the CDR3 is TGTGCCACCAGCAGAGATACGAGGGACAGGGGGCGGGGCTACACCTTC. The encoded protein is CATSRDTRDRGRGYTF.